This TCR beta chain appears in the sequencing data of a study of radiation and T cells in renal cell carcinoma. Study summary: Nephrectomy followed 15 Gy stereotactic body radiation by 4 weeks. Study-level points and caveats: In blood, top tumor clones expanded by 2 weeks, shrinking by 4.

Note on this clone: The target antigen is unknown.

Time point of the sample: baseline pretreatment blood. Treatment meaning: 15 Gy SBRT to primary tumor, nephrectomy 4 weeks later. This renal cell carcinoma was of the clear cell type. V shed 2 bases, J shed 3 bases, and the junction held 7 bases outside the gene matches. Germline CDR1 KGHSH, CDR2 LQKENI. This CDR3 comprises 17 residues. Sequenced by immunoSEQ multiplex PCR; TCRdb stores in-frame clones only, minus some. The sample has tens of thousands of clones, 65% to 80% seen once. Source: blood, taken from a patient whose treatment included radiotherapy and nephrectomy. The V call is TRBV18, the J call TRBJ2-3; 11 bases agree with TRBD2. This sequence originates from a man aged 55 to 70 with renal cell carcinoma. The CDR3 DNA follows: TGTGCCAGCTCACCAAGAACTAGCGGGAGTAGTACAGATACGCAGTATTTT. This translates into CASSPRTSGSSTDTQYF.